These 8 T cell receptor beta chains originate from one sample sequenced in a study of T cell responses to AZD1222 COVID-19 vaccine. Clones were read by immunoSEQ multiplex PCR, and TCRdb kept only the in-frame ones, dropping some. The sample holds some 130,000 clones, 90% seen once. The sample was peripheral blood, taken on day 0 of AZD1222 vaccination. The receptors here all came from an adult in good health.

The V and J genes are TRBV7-9 and TRBJ2-7; D might be TRBD1 or TRBD2, each matching 5 bases. This CDR3 spans 12 amino acids. With 8 bases removed from V and 2 bases from J, the gap between germline ends came to 10 bases. CDR1 and CDR2 from the germline V gene are SEHNR and FQNEAQ (reference sequence). The CDR3 DNA sequence: TGTGCCAGCCGGGACGGTACCTACGAGCAGTACTTC. Amino acids: CASRDGTYEQYF.

The J gene is TRBJ1-5, the V gene TRBV2; 9 bases map to TRBD1. CDR1 is SNHLY and CDR2 is FYNNEI in the germline V gene. The CDR3 runs to 15 residues. V dropped 5 bases and J dropped 7; count of bases not matched to a gene: 9. For the CDR3, the DNA is TGTGCCAGCAGTCCCACAGGGGGCGCGGGGCAGCCCCAGCATTTT. It yields the protein CASSPTGGAGQPQHF. Variable domain in full (rest from reference TRBV2 and TRBJ1-5): EPEVTQTPSHQVTQMGQEVILRCVPISNHLYFYWYRQILGQKVEFLVSFYNNEISEKSEIFDDQFSVERPDGSNFTLKIRSTKLEDSAMYFCASSPTGGAGQPQHFGDGTRLSIL.

CDR3 nucleotide sequence: TGTGCCAGCAGCTTAGGCCAGCGGGGGCCCTACAATGAGCAGTTCTTC. Protein: CASSLGQRGPYNEQFF. This chain connects TRBV11-2 to TRBJ2-1; 8 bases map to TRBD2. The germline gives CDR1 SGHAT, CDR2 FQNNGV. Trimming at V came to 1 base and at J to 2 bases, leaving 4 bases not matched to a gene. CDR3 size: 16 residues.

This sequence joins TRBV20-1 and TRBJ2-6; D unclear. The CDR3 consists of 16 residues. The germline V and J ends were trimmed by 3 bases and 0 bases, with 12 bases remaining between them. Germline CDR1 and CDR2: DFQATT and SNEGSKA (reference sequence). The CDR3 region has the DNA TGCAGTGCTAGTCGACGCTTGGGCTCTGGGGCCAACGTCCTGACTTTC. It encodes CSASRRLGSGANVLTF.

This clone appeared a single time. V gene TRBV19 combines with J gene TRBJ2-7; D may match TRBD1 or TRBD2 (8 bases each). Trimming removed 8 bases at V and 5 bases at J, with 19 bases between. The CDR3 runs to 14 residues. From germline, CDR1 is LNHDA and CDR2 SQIVND (reference sequence). The DNA for the CDR3 is TGTGCCAGTCGGGGGGGGACAGGCCTCCACGAGCAGTACTTC. Translating gives CASRGGTGLHEQYF.

CDR3 in DNA: TGTGCCAGCAGCTTAACGGGGGCCCGTGGGAGCGGGGAGCTGTTTTTT. This encodes CASSLTGARGSGELFF. The chain carries TRBV11-3 and TRBJ2-2; either TRBD1 or TRBD2 may supply D (6 bases each). Trimming stripped 2 bases from V and 7 bases from J, with 17 bases between. The CDR3 is 16 residues long. CDR1 is SGHNT and CDR2 is YENEEA in the germline V gene.

The chain couples TRBV18 to TRBJ1-5; D uncertain. The CDR3 totals 13 residues. CDR1 KGHSH and CDR2 LQKENI come from the germline V gene. Trimming left V 3 bases short and J 2 bases short, with 5 bases between. DNA of the CDR3: TGTGCCAGCTCACCTCAGGGCAATCAGCCCCAGCATTTT. Its protein is CASSPQGNQPQHF.

This chain joins TRBV4-1 and TRBJ2-7; D gene ambiguous. Trimming removed 0 bases at V and 5 bases at J, with 8 bases between. The CDR3 extends over 13 amino acids. Germline lookup yields CDR1 MGHRA and CDR2 YSYEKL. CDR3 amino acids: CASSQEWSHEQYF. CDR3 DNA sequence: TGCGCCAGCAGCCAAGAGTGGTCCCACGAGCAGTACTTC.